Below are 25 T cell receptor beta chains sequenced from a single sample in a study of regulatory T cells in long-lasting Graves disease. As to time point: persistent/refractory GD, antithyroid drugs over 5 years with positive TRAb. The TCR library was prepared using RNA isolated from PBMCs. For TCR beta, libraries came from iRepertoire HTBI primers and Arm-PCR of CDR3 regions. One entry per CDR3 protein results from TCRdb running MiXCR on the multiplex PCR reads. The sample contains 500,000 to 700,000 distinct CDR3 sequences, 30% of which appear only once. The source material was peripheral blood mononuclear cells (PBMCs), sampled when the disease was refractory, from a patient treated with antithyroid drugs. All receptors come from a female donor with Graves disease.

This clonotype was found a few times. The chain couples TRBV29-1 to TRBJ2-7; D call uncertain. Trimming took 1 base from V and 0 from J, leaving 7 bases between them. Germline V gene sequence: CDR1 SQVTM, CDR2 ANQGSEA. The CDR3 has 13 amino acids. The CDR3 spells CSVEGETSYEQYF. The DNA for the CDR3 is TGCAGCGTTGAAGGGGAAACCTCCTACGAGCAGTACTTC.

Remarks on this clonotype: Compared with germline, one end of the junction differs, possibly owing to a read error. The CDR3 region is CASSEARLAGFSYEQCF. CDR3 bases: TGTGCCAGCAGTGAAGCGCGCCTAGCGGGATTCTCCTACGAGCAGTGCTTC. This chain connects TRBV2 to TRBJ2-7, with 9 bases aligning to TRBD2. The CDR3 is made up of 17 amino acids. Germline V gives CDR1 SNHLY, CDR2 FYNNEI. The full variable domain, with the rest looked up from reference TRBV2 and TRBJ2-7, is EPEVTQTPSHQVTQMGQEVILRCVPISNHLYFYWYRQILGQKVEFLVSFYNNEISEKSEIFDDQFSVERPDGSNFTLKIRSTKLEDSAMYFCASSEARLAGFSYEQCFGPGTRLTVT.

This clonotype was detected once. The chain links TRBV19 to TRBJ1-2; no definite D call. The CDR3 is made up of 14 amino acids. Germline V gives CDR1 LNHDA, CDR2 SQIVND (reference sequence). V was trimmed by 7 bases and J by 8 bases, leaving 20 bases between them. CDR3 sequence (DNA): TGTGCCAGTACCCCGGTTACGGGTGGTGACGGCTACACCTTC. It codes for CASTPVTGGDGYTF.

The chain recombines TRBV20-1 with TRBJ2-7, with D uncertain. This CDR3 has 13 amino acids. The germline V and J ends were trimmed by 3 bases and 3 bases, with 12 bases remaining between them. Per the germline V gene, CDR1 is DFQATT and CDR2 is SNEGSKA (reference sequence). The CDR3 sequence: CSASGDSGYEQYF. The CDR3 bases are TGCAGTGCTAGTGGAGACTCTGGCTACGAGCAGTACTTC.

This clonotype was counted only a few times. The rearrangement uses TRBV5-1 and TRBJ2-7, with 12 bases fitting TRBD2. The CDR3 is made up of 17 amino acids. Germline V gene sequence: CDR1 SGHRS, CDR2 YFSETQ. Germline trimming cut 4 bases from V and 2 bases from J; bases unmatched to any gene: 10. The CDR3 bases are TGCGCCAGCAGCCGACATACTAGCGGGAGGACACCCTACGAGCAGTACTTC. Protein: CASSRHTSGRTPYEQYF. Full variable domain (missing parts from reference TRBV5-1 and TRBJ2-7): KAGVTQTPRYLIKTRGQQVTLSCSPISGHRSVSWYQQTPGQGLQFLFEYFSETQRNKGNFPGRFSGRQFSNSRSEMNVSTLELGDSALYLCASSRHTSGRTPYEQYFGPGTRLTVT.

In this sample, this clonotype turned up many times. The chain uses TRBV2 and TRBJ2-7, with D maybe TRBD2 (6 bases). Trimming cost V 6 bases and J 5 bases, with 20 bases left between them. The germline V gene encodes CDR1 SNHLY and CDR2 FYNNEI. The CDR3 runs 15 residues. CDR3 in DNA: TGTGCCAGCAGCCGTAGTGGGGGGAGGAACCACGAGCAGTACTTC. Translating it yields CASSRSGGRNHEQYF.

This chain connects TRBV29-1 to TRBJ1-6, with D possibly matching TRBD1 (5 bases). This CDR3 contains 14 residues. Germline V gene sequence: CDR1 SQVTM, CDR2 ANQGSEA. V was trimmed by 7 bases and J by 10 bases, leaving 20 bases between them. The CDR3 nucleotides are TGCAGCGGGACCGGGACGGTATATCGGTCACCCCTCCACTTT. This sequence encodes CSGTGTVYRSPLHF.

V and J are TRBV6-2 or TRBV6-3 and TRBJ2-1; 7 positions match TRBD2. Per the germline V gene, CDR1 is MNHEY and CDR2 is SVGEGT. The V and J ends lost 5 bases and 7 bases, in that order; junction bases with no gene match: 8. This CDR3 contains 14 residues. CDR3 protein: CASSEKLAGNEQFF. The CDR3 DNA reads as TGTGCCAGCAGTGAAAAGTTAGCGGGTAATGAGCAGTTCTTC.

There are many counts of this clonotype. In DNA, the CDR3 is TGCAGCGTTGTCCCGGGGAACACTGAAGCTTTCTTT. Translation gives CSVVPGNTEAFF. V gene TRBV29-1 combines with J gene TRBJ1-1; no definite D call. The germline V gene has CDR1 SQVTM and CDR2 ANQGSEA. The CDR3 has 12 residues. V was trimmed by 4 bases and J by 1 base, leaving 7 bases between them.

This chain connects TRBV6-2 or TRBV6-3 to TRBJ2-2; the match to TRBD2 covers 13 bases. V shed 4 bases and J 6 bases; nucleotides not matched to a gene: 8. The CDR3 spans 17 residues. Per the germline V gene, CDR1 is MNHEY and CDR2 is SVGEGT. CDR3 sequence: CASSLGWTSGRSGELFF. In DNA form, the CDR3 reads TGTGCCAGCAGTTTAGGGTGGACTAGCGGGAGATCCGGGGAGCTGTTTTTT.

The genes are TRBV20-1 and TRBJ2-5; 7 nucleotides line up with TRBD2. The CDR3 is 14 amino acids. Germline values: CDR1 DFQATT, CDR2 SNEGSKA (reference sequence). With 5 bases clipped from V and 5 bases from J, the junction kept 11 bases outside the gene matches. CDR3 coding DNA: TGCAGTGCTGGGGAGGGACCCACTCGGGAGACCCAGTACTTC. Translation gives CSAGEGPTRETQYF.

This clonotype was counted only a few times. V gene TRBV7-9 combines with J gene TRBJ2-4; 8 nucleotides match TRBD2. CDR1 and CDR2 (germline): SEHNR, FQNEAQ (reference sequence). Trimming cost V 1 base and J 0 bases; bases outside gene matches: 11. The CDR3 length is 19 residues. CDR3 residues: CASSLVLAGFTIAKNIQYF. In DNA form, the CDR3 reads TGTGCCAGCAGCTTAGTGTTAGCGGGATTTACTATAGCCAAAAACATTCAGTACTTC. Variable domain in full (rest from reference TRBV7-9 and TRBJ2-4): DTGVSQNPRHKITKRGQNVTFRCDPISEHNRLYWYRQTLGQGPEFLTYFQNEAQLEKSRLLSDRFSAERPKGSFSTLEIQRTEQGDSAMYLCASSLVLAGFTIAKNIQYFGAGTRLSVL.

This clonotype was counted a few times. The chain has TRBV19 and TRBJ1-5; D is uncertain. The CDR3 is 16 amino acids. V lost 2 bases and J lost 1, with 12 bases in between. Germline CDR1 reads LNHDA; CDR2 reads SQIVND (reference sequence). The CDR3, as DNA: TGTGCCAGTAGTATACCTTACAGATTAAGCAATCAGCCCCAGCATTTT. Translating it yields CASSIPYRLSNQPQHF.

Concerning this clonotype: At one boundary the junction diverges from the germline segment, which might be a read error. The chain couples TRBV2 to TRBJ2-3; 10 positions agree with TRBD2. In germline, CDR1 is SNHLY, CDR2 FYNNEI. The CDR3 consists of 14 residues. The CDR3 loop reads CASGLAGATDPQYF. Here the CDR3 DNA reads TGTGCCAGCGGCCTAGCGGGAGCGACAGATCCGCAGTATTTT.

The table lists this clonotype with a few counts. This chain links TRBV6-1 with TRBJ2-3; D unresolved. Germline V gene sequence: CDR1 MNHNS, CDR2 SASEGT. The CDR3 has 14 residues. Trimming shortened V by 6 bases and J by 3 bases, and 13 bases separated the two germline ends. For the CDR3, the DNA is TGTGCCAGCAGCTCTACCCTTGGGACAGATACGCAGTATTTT. It translates to CASSSTLGTDTQYF.

In its sample, this clonotype was seen many times. The chain carries TRBV28 and TRBJ1-1, with D unresolved. Per germline, CDR1 MDHEN and CDR2 SYDVKM. V lost 2 bases, J lost 1 base, and 14 bases lay in between. This CDR3 comprises 16 residues. The CDR3 loop is CASSLACREGNTEAFF. The DNA for the CDR3 is TGTGCCAGCAGTTTAGCGTGTAGGGAGGGGAACACTGAAGCTTTCTTT.

The chain links TRBV12-3 or TRBV12-4 to TRBJ1-4; D gene unclear. V was clipped by 2 bases and J by 5 bases, with 6 bases between them. The CDR3 covers 13 residues. CDR3 sequence reads: CASSLMGNEKLFF. The CDR3 region has the DNA TGTGCCAGCAGTTTAATGGGGAATGAAAAACTGTTTTTT.

This clonotype has only one observation. This rearrangement joins TRBV9 to TRBJ1-3; D uncertain. V was cut by 0 bases and J by 0 bases, with 10 bases left in between. The CDR3 extends over 16 amino acids. The germline gives CDR1 SGDLS, CDR2 YYNGEE. The CDR3 nucleotides read TGTGCCAGCAGCGTAGGTACAGACCCCTCTGGAAACACCATATATTTT. Translated, it gives CASSVGTDPSGNTIYF.

This clonotype was recorded a few times. The chain joins TRBV5-1 to TRBJ1-1; 8 bases align to TRBD1. The junction had 7 bases not matched to a gene; V was cut back by 3 bases and J by 6 bases. Germline CDR1 and CDR2: SGHRS and YFSETQ. The CDR3 extends over 14 amino acids. The CDR3: CASSYGQGNAEAFF. The DNA of the CDR3 is TGCGCCAGCAGCTACGGACAGGGTAATGCTGAAGCTTTCTTT.

This clonotype was seen repeatedly, ten times or more. The chain is built from TRBV12-3 or TRBV12-4 and TRBJ1-1; the D is unclear. The germline V and J ends were trimmed by 8 bases and 1 base, with 14 bases remaining between them. The CDR3 totals 14 residues. CDR3 DNA: TGTGCCAGCTCTTTAAGGCAGGCGAACACTGAAGCTTTCTTT. Its translation is CASSLRQANTEAFF.

This clonotype was counted between two and nine times. The chain is built from TRBV15 and TRBJ2-2; D call uncertain. Germline CDR1 and CDR2: LNHNV and YYDKDF (reference sequence). The CDR3 is 14 residues long. Trimming shortened V by 0 bases and J by 6 bases, and 8 bases separated the two germline ends. DNA for the CDR3: TGTGCCACCAGCAGAGACTCTAAACCCGGGGAGCTGTTTTTT. Its translation is CATSRDSKPGELFF. Complete variable domain (other parts from reference TRBV15 and TRBJ2-2): DAMVIQNPRYQVTQFGKPVTLSCSQTLNHNVMYWYQQKSSQAPKLLFHYYDKDFNNEADTPDNFQSRRPNTSFCFLDIRSPGLGDTAMYLCATSRDSKPGELFFGEGSRLTVL.

The genes are TRBV20-1 and TRBJ2-7; D uncertain. Germline V gene sequence: CDR1 DFQATT, CDR2 SNEGSKA (reference sequence). The CDR3 runs 14 residues. V was trimmed by 0 bases and J by 2 bases, leaving 11 bases between them. The CDR3 protein is CSARDDADAYEQYF. CDR3 nucleotide sequence: TGCAGTGCTAGAGATGACGCGGACGCCTACGAGCAGTACTTC.

This rearrangement joins TRBV6-2 or TRBV6-3 to TRBJ1-5, with D perhaps matching TRBD1 (5 bases). Trimming cost V 5 bases and J 5 bases, with 16 bases left between them. In germline, CDR1 is MNHEY, CDR2 SVGEGT. There are 15 residues in the CDR3. The DNA for the CDR3 is TGTGCCAGCAGTGAAGTGGGGGGTGCCCATCAGCCCCAGCATTTT. Its protein product is CASSEVGGAHQPQHF.

V and J are TRBV9 and TRBJ2-5; D not certain. Germline V gene lookup returns CDR1 SGDLS and CDR2 YYNGEE. V lost 0 bases and J 5 bases, leaving 8 bases between the germline ends. There are 13 residues in the CDR3. The CDR3 loop is CASSVALRETQYF. The CDR3 nucleotides are TGTGCCAGCAGCGTAGCCTTGCGGGAGACCCAGTACTTC.

The chain carries TRBV11-2 and TRBJ1-6; 9 bases map to TRBD1. CDR3 length: 18 residues. The germline CDR1 and CDR2 sequences are SGHAT and FQNNGV. Unmatched junction bases numbered 4, after V lost 1 base and J lost 0 bases. This chain's CDR3 is CASSLVGQGSSYNSPLHF. CDR3 sequence (DNA): TGTGCCAGCAGCTTAGTCGGACAGGGGAGCTCCTATAATTCACCCCTCCACTTT.